This entry features one T cell receptor beta chain sequence. This entry is derived from a study of control samples from healthy donors and cancer patients. V dropped 1 base and J dropped 1; count of bases not matched to a gene: 2. The CDR3 has 15 amino acids. In germline, CDR1 is SGHRS, CDR2 YFSETQ. Profiled with immunoSEQ multiplex PCR; TCRdb holds only in-frame clones, not every one. The sample records around 20,000 clones, 85% to 90% being singletons. The V call is TRBV5-1, the J call TRBJ2-1; 7 bases match TRBD1. The TCR comes from a woman between 70 and 85 years old with colorectal cancer. What was sequenced was PBMCs. Here the CDR3 DNA reads TGCGCCAGCAGCTTGAGGGGACAGTCCTACAATGAGCAGTTCTTC. Encoded protein: CASSLRGQSYNEQFF.